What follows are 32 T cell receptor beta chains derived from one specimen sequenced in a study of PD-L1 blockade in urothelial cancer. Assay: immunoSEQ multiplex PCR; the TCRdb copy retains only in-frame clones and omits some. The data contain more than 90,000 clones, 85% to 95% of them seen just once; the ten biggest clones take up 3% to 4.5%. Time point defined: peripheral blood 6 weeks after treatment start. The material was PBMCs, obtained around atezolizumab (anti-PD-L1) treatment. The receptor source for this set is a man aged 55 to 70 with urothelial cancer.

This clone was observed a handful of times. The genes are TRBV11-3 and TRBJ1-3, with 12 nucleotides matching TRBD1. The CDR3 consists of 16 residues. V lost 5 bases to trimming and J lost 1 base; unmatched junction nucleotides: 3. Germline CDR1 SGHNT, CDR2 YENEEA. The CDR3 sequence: CASSPGQGASGNTIYF. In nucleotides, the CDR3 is TGTGCCAGCAGCCCGGGACAGGGGGCTTCTGGAAACACCATATATTTT.

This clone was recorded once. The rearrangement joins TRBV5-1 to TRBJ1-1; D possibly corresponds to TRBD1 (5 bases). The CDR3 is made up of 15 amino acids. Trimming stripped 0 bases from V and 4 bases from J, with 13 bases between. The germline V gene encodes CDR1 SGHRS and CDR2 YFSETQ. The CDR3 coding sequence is TGCGCCAGCAGCTTGGAAACTTGGGGGGGCACTGAAGCTTTCTTT. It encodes CASSLETWGGTEAFF. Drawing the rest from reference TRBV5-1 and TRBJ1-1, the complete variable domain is KAGVTQTPRYLIKTRGQQVTLSCSPISGHRSVSWYQQTPGQGLQFLFEYFSETQRNKGNFPGRFSGRQFSNSRSEMNVSTLELGDSALYLCASSLETWGGTEAFFGQGTRLTVV.

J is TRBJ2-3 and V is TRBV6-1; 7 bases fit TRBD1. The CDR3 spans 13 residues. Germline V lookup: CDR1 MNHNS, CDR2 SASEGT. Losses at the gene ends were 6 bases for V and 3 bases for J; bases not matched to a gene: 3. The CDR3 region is CASSRQGTDTQYF. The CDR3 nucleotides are TGTGCCAGCAGCCGACAGGGAACAGATACGCAGTATTTT.

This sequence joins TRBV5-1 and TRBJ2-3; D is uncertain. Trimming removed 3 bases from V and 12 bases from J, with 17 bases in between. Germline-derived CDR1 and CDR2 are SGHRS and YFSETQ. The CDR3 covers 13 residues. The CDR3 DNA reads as TGCGCCAGCAGCTCTCCTGGAGAAAAAGCACAGTATTTT. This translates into CASSSPGEKAQYF.

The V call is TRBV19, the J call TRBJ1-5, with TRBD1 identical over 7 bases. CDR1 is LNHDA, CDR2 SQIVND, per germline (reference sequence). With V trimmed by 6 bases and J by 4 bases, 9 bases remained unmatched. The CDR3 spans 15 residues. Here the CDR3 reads CASRGQLYGNQPQHF. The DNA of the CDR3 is TGTGCCAGTAGGGGACAGCTTTATGGAAATCAGCCCCAGCATTTT. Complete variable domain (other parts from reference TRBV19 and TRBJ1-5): DGGITQSPKYLFRKEGQNVTLSCEQNLNHDAMYWYRQDPGQGLRLIYYSQIVNDFQKGDIAEGYSVSREKKESFPLTVTSAQKNPTAFYLCASRGQLYGNQPQHFGDGTRLSIL.

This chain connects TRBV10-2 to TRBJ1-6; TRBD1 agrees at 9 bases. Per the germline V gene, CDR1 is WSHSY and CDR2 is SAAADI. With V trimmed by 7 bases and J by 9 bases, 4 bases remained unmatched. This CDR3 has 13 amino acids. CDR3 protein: CASTGTGISPLHF. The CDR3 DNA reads TGCGCCAGCACTGGGACAGGGATTTCACCCCTCCACTTT.

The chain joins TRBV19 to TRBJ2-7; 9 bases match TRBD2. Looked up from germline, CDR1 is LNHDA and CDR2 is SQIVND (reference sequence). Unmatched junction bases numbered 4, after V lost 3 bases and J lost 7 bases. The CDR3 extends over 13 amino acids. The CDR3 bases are TGTGCCAGTAGTATCGGACTAGCGAGTGAGCAGTACTTC. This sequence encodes CASSIGLASEQYF.

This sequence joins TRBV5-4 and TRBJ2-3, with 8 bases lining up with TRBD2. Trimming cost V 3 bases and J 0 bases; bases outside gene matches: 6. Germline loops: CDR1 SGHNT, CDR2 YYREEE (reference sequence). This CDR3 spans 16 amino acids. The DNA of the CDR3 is TGTGCCAGCAGCTCGAAGCGGGGGTCTAGCACAGATACGCAGTATTTT. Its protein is CASSSKRGSSTDTQYF.

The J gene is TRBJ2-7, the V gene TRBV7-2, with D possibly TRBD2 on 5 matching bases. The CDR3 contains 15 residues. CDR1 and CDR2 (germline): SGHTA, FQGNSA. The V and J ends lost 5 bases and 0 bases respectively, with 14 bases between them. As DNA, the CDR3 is TGTGCCAGCAGCCCCCGGGATAGCGTCTCCTACGAGCAGTACTTC. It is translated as CASSPRDSVSYEQYF. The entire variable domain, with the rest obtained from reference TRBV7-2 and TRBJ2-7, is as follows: GAGVSQSPSNKVTEKGKDVELRCDPISGHTALYWYRQSLGQGLEFLIYFQGNSAPDKSGLPSDRFSAERTGGSVSTLTIQRTQQEDSAVYLCASSPRDSVSYEQYFGPGTRLTVT.

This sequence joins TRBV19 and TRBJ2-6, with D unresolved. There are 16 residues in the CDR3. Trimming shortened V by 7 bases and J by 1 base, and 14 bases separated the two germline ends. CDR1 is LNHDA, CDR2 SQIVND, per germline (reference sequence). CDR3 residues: CASTNMRTSGANVLTF. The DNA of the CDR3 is TGTGCCAGTACCAATATGAGAACGTCTGGGGCCAACGTCCTGACTTTC.

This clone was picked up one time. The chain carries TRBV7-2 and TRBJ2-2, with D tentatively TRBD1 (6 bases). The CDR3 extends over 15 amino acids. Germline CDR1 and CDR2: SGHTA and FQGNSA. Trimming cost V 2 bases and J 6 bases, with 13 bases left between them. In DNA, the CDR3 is TGTGCCAGCAGCTTATCAGGGGCGCAGGCCGGGGAGCTGTTTTTT. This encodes CASSLSGAQAGELFF.

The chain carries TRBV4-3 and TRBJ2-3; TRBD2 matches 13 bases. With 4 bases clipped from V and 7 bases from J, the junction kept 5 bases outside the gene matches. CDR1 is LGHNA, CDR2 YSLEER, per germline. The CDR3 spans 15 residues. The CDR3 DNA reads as TGCGCCAGCAGCCTTACTAGCGGGGGGGCGCATACGCAGTATTTT. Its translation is CASSLTSGGAHTQYF.

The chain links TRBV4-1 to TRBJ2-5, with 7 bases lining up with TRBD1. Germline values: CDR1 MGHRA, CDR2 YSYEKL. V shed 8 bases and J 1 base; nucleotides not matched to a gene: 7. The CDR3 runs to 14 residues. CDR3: CASGPGTAQETQYF. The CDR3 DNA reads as TGCGCCAGCGGACCGGGGACAGCCCAAGAGACCCAGTACTTC.

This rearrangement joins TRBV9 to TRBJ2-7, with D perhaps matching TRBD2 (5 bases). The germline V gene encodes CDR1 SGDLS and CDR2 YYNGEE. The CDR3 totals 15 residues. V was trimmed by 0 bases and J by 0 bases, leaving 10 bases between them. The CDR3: CASSVDPGNSYEQYF. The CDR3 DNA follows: TGTGCCAGCAGCGTAGATCCGGGGAACTCCTACGAGCAGTACTTC.

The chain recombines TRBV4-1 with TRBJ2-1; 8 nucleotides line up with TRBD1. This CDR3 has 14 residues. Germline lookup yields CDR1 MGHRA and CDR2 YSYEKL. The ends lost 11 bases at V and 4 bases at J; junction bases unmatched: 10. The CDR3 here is CASRQGQEYNEQFF. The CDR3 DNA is TGCGCCTCAAGACAGGGACAGGAATACAATGAGCAGTTCTTC.

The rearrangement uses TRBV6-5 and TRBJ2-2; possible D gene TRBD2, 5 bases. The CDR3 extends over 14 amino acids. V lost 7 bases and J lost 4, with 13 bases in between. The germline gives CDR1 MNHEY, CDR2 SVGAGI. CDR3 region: CASKTGGRTGELFF. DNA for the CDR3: TGTGCCAGCAAGACTGGAGGTCGCACCGGGGAGCTGTTTTTT.

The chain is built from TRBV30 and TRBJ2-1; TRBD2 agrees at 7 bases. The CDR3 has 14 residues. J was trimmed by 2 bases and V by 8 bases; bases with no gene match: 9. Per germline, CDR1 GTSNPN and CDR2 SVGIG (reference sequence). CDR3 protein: CARQRGGTYNEQFF. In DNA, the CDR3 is TGTGCCCGGCAAAGGGGAGGGACCTACAATGAGCAGTTCTTC.

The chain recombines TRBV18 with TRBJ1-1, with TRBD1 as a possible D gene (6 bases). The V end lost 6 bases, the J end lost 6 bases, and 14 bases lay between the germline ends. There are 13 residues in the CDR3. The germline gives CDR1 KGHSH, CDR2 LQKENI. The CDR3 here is CASSVQGRAEAFF. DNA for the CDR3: TGTGCCAGCTCGGTTCAGGGGAGAGCTGAAGCTTTCTTT. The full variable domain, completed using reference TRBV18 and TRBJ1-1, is NAGVMQNPRHLVRRRGQEARLRCSPMKGHSHVYWYRQLPEEGLKFMVYLQKENIIDESGMPKERFSAEFPKEGPSILRIQQVVRGDSAAYFCASSVQGRAEAFFGQGTRLTVV.

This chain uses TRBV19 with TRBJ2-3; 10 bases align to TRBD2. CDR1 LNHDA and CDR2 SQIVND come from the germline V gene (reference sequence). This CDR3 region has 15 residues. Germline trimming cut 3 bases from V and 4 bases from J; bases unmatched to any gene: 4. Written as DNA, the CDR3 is TGTGCCAGTAGTATCCTAGCGGGAGATCCAGATACGCAGTATTTT. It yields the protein CASSILAGDPDTQYF.

CDR3 residues: CAISRQGSDEQFF. DNA for the CDR3: TGTGCCATCAGTCGGCAGGGGAGCGATGAGCAGTTCTTC. This sequence joins TRBV10-3 and TRBJ2-1, with a weak D call TRBD1 (6 bases). The germline V gene encodes CDR1 ENHRY and CDR2 SYGVKD. Trimming took off 5 bases at V and 8 bases at J, with 13 bases between the two ends. The CDR3 has 13 amino acids.

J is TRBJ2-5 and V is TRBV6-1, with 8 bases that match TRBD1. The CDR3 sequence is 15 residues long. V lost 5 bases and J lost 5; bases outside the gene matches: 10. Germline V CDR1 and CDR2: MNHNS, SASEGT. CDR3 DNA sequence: TGTGCCAGCAGTACCGACAGGGGATCATACGAGACCCAGTACTTC. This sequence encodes CASSTDRGSYETQYF.

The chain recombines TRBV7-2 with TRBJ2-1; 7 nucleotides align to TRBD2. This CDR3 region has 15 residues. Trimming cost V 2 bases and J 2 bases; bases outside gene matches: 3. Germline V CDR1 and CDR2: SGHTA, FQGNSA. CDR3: CASSLTRGAYNEQFF. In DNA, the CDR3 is TGTGCCAGCAGCTTAACCCGGGGGGCCTACAATGAGCAGTTCTTC.

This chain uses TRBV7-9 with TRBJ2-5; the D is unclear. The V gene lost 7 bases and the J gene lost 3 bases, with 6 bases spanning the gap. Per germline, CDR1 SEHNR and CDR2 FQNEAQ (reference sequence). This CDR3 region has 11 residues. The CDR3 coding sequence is TGTGCCAGCACCCTTAAAGAGACCCAGTACTTC. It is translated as CASTLKETQYF.

CDR3 bases: TGTGCCAGCAGTAGGACTAGCGGGAGCAACCAGACCAAGCCGGGGTACAAAAACATTCAGTACTTC. This encodes CASSRTSGSNQTKPGYKNIQYF. The chain employs TRBV27 and TRBJ2-4; 13 positions agree with TRBD2. Germline loops: CDR1 MNHEY, CDR2 SMNVEV (reference sequence). V trimming: 5 bases; J trimming: 3 bases; junction bases outside the gene matches: 22. The CDR3 has 22 amino acids.

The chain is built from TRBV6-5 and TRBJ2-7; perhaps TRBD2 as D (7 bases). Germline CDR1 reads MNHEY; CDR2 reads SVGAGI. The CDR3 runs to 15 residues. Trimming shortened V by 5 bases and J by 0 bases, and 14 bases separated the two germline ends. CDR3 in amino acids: CASSRGGALSYEQYF. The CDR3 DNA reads TGTGCCAGCAGTAGAGGGGGGGCTCTCTCCTACGAGCAGTACTTC.

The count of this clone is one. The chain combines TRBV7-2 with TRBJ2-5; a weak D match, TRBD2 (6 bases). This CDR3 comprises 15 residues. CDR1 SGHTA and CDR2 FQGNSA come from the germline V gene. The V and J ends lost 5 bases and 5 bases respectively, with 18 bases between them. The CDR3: CASSPRTGREETQYF. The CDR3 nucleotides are TGTGCCAGCAGCCCGAGGACTGGTCGGGAGGAGACCCAGTACTTC.

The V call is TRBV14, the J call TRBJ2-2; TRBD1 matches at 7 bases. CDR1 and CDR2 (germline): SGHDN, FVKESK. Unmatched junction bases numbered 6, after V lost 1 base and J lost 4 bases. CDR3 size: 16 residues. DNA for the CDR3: TGTGCCAGCAGCCAAGTCCTCCCAGGGGGCACCGGGGAGCTGTTTTTT. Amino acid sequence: CASSQVLPGGTGELFF.

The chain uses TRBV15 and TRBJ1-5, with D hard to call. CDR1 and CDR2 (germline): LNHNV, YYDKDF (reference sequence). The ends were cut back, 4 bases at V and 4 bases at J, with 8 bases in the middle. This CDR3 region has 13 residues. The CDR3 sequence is CATSTTGNQPQHF. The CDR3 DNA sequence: TGTGCCACCAGCACCACGGGGAATCAGCCCCAGCATTTT. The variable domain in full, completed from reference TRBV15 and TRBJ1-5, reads DAMVIQNPRYQVTQFGKPVTLSCSQTLNHNVMYWYQQKSSQAPKLLFHYYDKDFNNEADTPDNFQSRRPNTSFCFLDIRSPGLGDTAMYLCATSTTGNQPQHFGDGTRLSIL.

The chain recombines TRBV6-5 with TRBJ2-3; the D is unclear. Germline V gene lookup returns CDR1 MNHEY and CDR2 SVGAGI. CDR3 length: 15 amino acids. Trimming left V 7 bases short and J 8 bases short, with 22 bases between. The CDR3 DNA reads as TGTGCCAGCACTCCGTCGGGTCCGCACAAACCTACGCAGTATTTT. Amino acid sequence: CASTPSGPHKPTQYF.

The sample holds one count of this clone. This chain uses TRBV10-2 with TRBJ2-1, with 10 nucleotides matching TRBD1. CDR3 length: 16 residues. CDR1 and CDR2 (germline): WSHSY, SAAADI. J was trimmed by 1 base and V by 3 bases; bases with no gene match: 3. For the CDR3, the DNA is TGCGCCAGCAGTGAATGGACAGGGGGTTCCTACAATGAGCAGTTCTTC. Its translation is CASSEWTGGSYNEQFF.

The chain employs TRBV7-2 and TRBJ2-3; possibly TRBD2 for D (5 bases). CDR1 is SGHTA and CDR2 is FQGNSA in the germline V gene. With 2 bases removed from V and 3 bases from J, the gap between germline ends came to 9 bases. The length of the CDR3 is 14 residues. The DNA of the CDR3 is TGTGCCAGCAGCTTACGGCCGGGGACAGATACGCAGTATTTT. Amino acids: CASSLRPGTDTQYF.

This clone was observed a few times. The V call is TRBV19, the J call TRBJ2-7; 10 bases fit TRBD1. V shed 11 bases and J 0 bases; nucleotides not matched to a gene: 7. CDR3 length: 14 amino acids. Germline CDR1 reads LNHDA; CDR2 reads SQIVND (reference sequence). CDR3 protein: CASKDRGDSYEQYF. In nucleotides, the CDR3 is TGTGCCTCCAAGGACAGGGGGGACTCCTACGAGCAGTACTTC.